This passage covers 30 T cell receptor beta chains from one sample sequenced in a study of blood T cells in healthy people across ages. Primed by a sample-barcoded 5' primer and a J-beta primer mix, a second PCR proceeded for 7 to 11 cycles. MiXCR was run by TCRdb on the 5' RACE reads, yielding one entry per CDR3 protein. Of fewer than 700,000 distinct CDR3 sequences listed, roughly 41% are singletons. Sequencing was performed on blood. The receptors come from a man aged 80 or over in good health.

This clonotype appeared a few times. This chain connects TRBV7-9 to TRBJ1-1; TRBD1 might be the D (5 bases). The CDR3 covers 15 residues. V lost 1 base to trimming and J lost 10 bases, with 19 bases between them. From germline, CDR1 is SEHNR and CDR2 FQNEAQ (reference sequence). The CDR3 DNA reads as TGTGCCAGCAGCTTAGTAGCGGGACGCAGCTTTGTAGCTTTCTTT. Residues: CASSLVAGRSFVAFF.

The chain uses TRBV6-2 or TRBV6-3 and TRBJ2-1, with D possibly matching TRBD2 (5 bases). The CDR3 extends over 14 amino acids. CDR1 and CDR2 (germline): MNHEY, SVGEGT. Trimming cost V 7 bases and J 9 bases, with 19 bases left between them. The CDR3 loop reads CASISASRTSEQFF. CDR3 bases: TGTGCCAGCATTAGTGCTAGCCGAACGAGTGAGCAGTTCTTC.

This clonotype was observed once. This may be a read error, as it is one base from a much larger clone. This chain connects TRBV28 to TRBJ2-5; perhaps TRBD1 as D (5 bases). V shed 4 bases and J shed 3 bases, with 15 bases lying between them. Per the germline V gene, CDR1 is MDHEN and CDR2 is SYDVKM. This CDR3 region has 15 residues. The CDR3 region has the DNA TGTGCCAGCAGTTCCAGCAGGGAAATCGAAGAGACCCAGTACTTC. It yields the protein CASSSSREIEETQYF.

Ten or more counts support this clonotype. V and J are TRBV6-2 or TRBV6-3 and TRBJ2-7; unclear D gene. The CDR3 is 14 residues long. V gave up 4 bases and J gave up 2 bases, with 12 bases separating them. CDR1 is MNHEY, CDR2 SVGEGT, per germline. In nucleotides, the CDR3 is TGTGCCAGCAGTTTACCCACCTATACCTACGAGCAGTACTTC. Its protein product is CASSLPTYTYEQYF.

The gene calls are TRBV5-1 and TRBJ1-2, with D perhaps matching TRBD1 (5 bases). V was clipped by 0 bases and J by 0 bases, with 9 bases between them. This CDR3 contains 15 residues. CDR1 and CDR2 from the germline V gene are SGHRS and YFSETQ. CDR3 sequence (DNA): TGCGCCAGCAGCTTGGACGGACATTCTAACTATGGCTACACCTTC. It is translated as CASSLDGHSNYGYTF.

This chain connects TRBV27 to TRBJ1-2; maybe TRBD1 (6 bases). V lost 0 bases and J 4 bases, leaving 27 bases between the germline ends. Germline values: CDR1 MNHEY, CDR2 SMNVEV (reference sequence). The CDR3 consists of 20 residues. CDR3 protein: CASSLSLGAGGHGESYGYTF. As DNA, the CDR3 is TGTGCCAGCAGTTTATCTTTAGGGGCGGGGGGACACGGAGAGAGCTATGGCTACACCTTC.

The genes are TRBV27 and TRBJ2-5, with 11 bases aligning to TRBD1. The germline V gene has CDR1 MNHEY and CDR2 SMNVEV (reference sequence). Germline trimming cut 6 bases from V and 5 bases from J; bases unmatched to any gene: 5. The CDR3 is 14 amino acids. The chain's CDR3 is CASSRDRGWETQYF. DNA of the CDR3: TGTGCCAGCAGCCGGGACAGGGGGTGGGAGACCCAGTACTTC.

The chain is built from TRBV20-1 and TRBJ2-7; possibly TRBD1 for D (6 bases). V was trimmed by 6 bases and J by 2 bases, leaving 11 bases between them. CDR3 length: 12 amino acids. The germline gives CDR1 DFQATT, CDR2 SNEGSKA (reference sequence). CDR3 nucleotides: TGCAGTGCAGGGGGTGGGACCTACGAGCAGTACTTC. Protein: CSAGGGTYEQYF.

This clonotype was seen more than once but under ten times. The chain recombines TRBV6-2 or TRBV6-3 with TRBJ1-2; D perhaps matches TRBD1 (5 bases). Germline V gene data show CDR1 as MNHEY and CDR2 as SVGEGT. V was shortened by 8 bases and J by 6 bases, with 10 bases between the two germline ends. The CDR3 totals 11 residues. The CDR3, as DNA: TGTGCCAGCTCTCCAGGGCATGGCTACACCTTC. Translation: CASSPGHGYTF.

The chain couples TRBV9 to TRBJ2-2; D is possibly TRBD2 (7 bases). The CDR3 sequence is 18 residues long. CDR1 and CDR2 (germline): SGDLS, YYNGEE. Trimming took off 0 bases at V and 1 base at J, with 16 bases between the two ends. CDR3 in amino acids: CASSVVGGQGVNTGELFF. CDR3 nucleotide sequence: TGTGCCAGCAGCGTAGTCGGGGGGCAGGGCGTGAACACCGGGGAGCTGTTTTTT.

This sequence joins TRBV12-3 or TRBV12-4 and TRBJ1-2, with TRBD1 matching over 8 bases. The CDR3 extends over 16 amino acids. V dropped 3 bases and J dropped 7; count of bases not matched to a gene: 13. Written as DNA, the CDR3 is TGTGCCAGCAGTTTCTCGGGACAGGCATTAAGTTGTGGCTACACCTTC. The encoded protein is CASSFSGQALSCGYTF.

The genes are TRBV5-1 and TRBJ1-4; D may be TRBD1 (5 bases). The CDR3 extends over 15 amino acids. V was clipped by 4 bases and J by 0 bases, with 10 bases between them. Germline assignment: CDR1 SGHRS and CDR2 YFSETQ. The CDR3 region is CASSRGDATNEKLFF. The CDR3 DNA reads TGCGCCAGCAGCCGGGGGGATGCAACTAATGAAAAACTGTTTTTT.

The chain has TRBV25-1 and TRBJ2-1; D may be TRBD1 or TRBD2 (7 bases each). The V gene's germline CDR1 is MGHDK and CDR2 SYGVNS. CDR3 size: 18 residues. V dropped 4 bases and J dropped 4 bases, with 23 bases sitting between them. In DNA, the CDR3 is TGTGCCAGCAGTGGCCCGAGACAGGGTGGGGGGGGATACAATGAGCAGTTCTTC. This translates into CASSGPRQGGGGYNEQFF.

The chain couples TRBV15 to TRBJ2-1; D not resolved. Germline values: CDR1 LNHNV, CDR2 YYDKDF (reference sequence). The V and J ends lost 0 bases and 0 bases respectively, with 12 bases between them. The CDR3 has 17 amino acids. CDR3: CATSRDRASVSYNEQFF. The DNA of the CDR3 is TGTGCCACCAGCAGAGATCGAGCTTCGGTCTCCTACAATGAGCAGTTCTTC.

This chain links TRBV7-2 with TRBJ2-1, with 9 bases fitting TRBD1. The CDR3 covers 14 residues. Trimming at V came to 5 bases and at J to 6 bases, leaving 5 bases not matched to a gene. Looked up from germline, CDR1 is SGHTA and CDR2 is FQGNSA. Here the CDR3 DNA reads TGTGCCAGCAGCGGACAGGGGAGAATCAATGAGCAGTTCTTC. Protein sequence: CASSGQGRINEQFF.

The chain has TRBV4-2 and TRBJ2-1; TRBD1 matches 9 bases. Germline assignment: CDR1 LGHNA and CDR2 YNFKEQ. This CDR3 region has 16 residues. The junction had 6 bases not matched to a gene; V was cut back by 0 bases and J by 6 bases. CDR3 nucleotide sequence: TGTGCCAGCAGCCAAGAGACAGGGGGGGTCAGCAATGAGCAGTTCTTC. Residues: CASSQETGGVSNEQFF.

This sequence joins TRBV5-1 and TRBJ1-2, with TRBD1 identical over 10 bases. From germline, CDR1 is SGHRS and CDR2 YFSETQ. Trimming took 3 bases from V and 5 from J; bases not matched to a gene: 13. The CDR3 length is 17 residues. For the CDR3, the DNA is TGCGCCAGCAGCTATTACTCGGGACAGGGGCTTGCATATGGCTACACCTTC. It specifies CASSYYSGQGLAYGYTF. Together with reference TRBV5-1 and TRBJ1-2, the CDR3 gives the full variable domain: KAGVTQTPRYLIKTRGQQVTLSCSPISGHRSVSWYQQTPGQGLQFLFEYFSETQRNKGNFPGRFSGRQFSNSRSEMNVSTLELGDSALYLCASSYYSGQGLAYGYTFGSGTRLTVV.

The rearrangement joins TRBV20-1 to TRBJ2-5, with 8 bases fitting TRBD2. Looked up from germline, CDR1 is DFQATT and CDR2 is SNEGSKA (reference sequence). V shed 8 bases and J 5 bases; nucleotides not matched to a gene: 10. The length of the CDR3 is 13 residues. CDR3 sequence (DNA): TGCAGTACGACCGGGACTAGACTTGAGACCCAGTACTTC. Encoded protein: CSTTGTRLETQYF.

The rearrangement uses TRBV27 and TRBJ2-3, with 9 bases lining up with TRBD2. Germline values: CDR1 MNHEY, CDR2 SMNVEV (reference sequence). V lost 6 bases, J lost 2 bases, and 12 bases stayed unmatched. The length of the CDR3 is 17 residues. This chain's CDR3 is CASRMDLAGFSTDTQYF. The DNA of the CDR3 is TGTGCCAGCAGGATGGACCTAGCGGGGTTTTCCACAGATACGCAGTATTTT.

The sample holds a few counts of this clonotype. J is TRBJ2-3 and V is TRBV20-1; 9 nucleotides match TRBD2. The CDR3 is 15 residues long. Germline loops: CDR1 DFQATT, CDR2 SNEGSKA (reference sequence). J lost 4 bases, V lost 7 bases, and 12 bases had no gene match. CDR3 sequence reads: CSVKTGLAGPDTQYF. Here the CDR3 DNA reads TGCAGTGTTAAGACCGGGCTAGCGGGACCAGATACGCAGTATTTT.

The chain combines TRBV6-2 or TRBV6-3 with TRBJ2-1, with D uncertain. The CDR3 extends over 11 amino acids. Germline V CDR1 and CDR2: MNHEY, SVGEGT. Trimming cost V 6 bases and J 9 bases, with 9 bases left between them. The CDR3 is CASRAVREQFF. CDR3 in DNA: TGTGCCAGCAGGGCAGTCCGTGAGCAGTTCTTC.

This clonotype was recorded a few times. The genes are TRBV9 and TRBJ2-1; a weak D match, TRBD2 (5 bases). The CDR3 sequence is 15 residues long. The germline gives CDR1 SGDLS, CDR2 YYNGEE. The germline V and J ends were trimmed by 0 bases and 7 bases, with 14 bases remaining between them. The DNA of the CDR3 is TGTGCCAGCAGCGTAGAGACTATAACTACAAATGAGCAGTTCTTC. The encoded protein is CASSVETITTNEQFF. The complete variable domain, with remaining parts taken from reference TRBV9 and TRBJ2-1, reads DSGVTQTPKHLITATGQRVTLRCSPRSGDLSVYWYQQSLDQGLQFLIQYYNGEERAKGNILERFSAQQFPDLHSELNLSSLELGDSALYFCASSVETITTNEQFFGPGTRLTVL.

In its sample, this clonotype was seen many times. This chain joins TRBV7-2 and TRBJ2-3; D remains unclear. The CDR3 runs to 13 residues. Trimming removed 5 bases from V and 6 bases from J, with 12 bases in between. Looked up from germline, CDR1 is SGHTA and CDR2 is FQGNSA. The CDR3 DNA reads as TGTGCCAGCAGCCAAGGGCAGGACGATACGCAGTATTTT. It is translated as CASSQGQDDTQYF.

The CDR3 spells CASSVQGQGAGNEQYF. DNA of the CDR3: TGCGCCAGCAGCGTACAGGGACAGGGGGCGGGCAATGAGCAGTACTTC. The chain joins TRBV5-1 to TRBJ2-1; 12 nucleotides line up with TRBD1. The better agreement between TRBJ2-7 and the DNA end casts doubt on the J call. The CDR3 is made up of 16 amino acids. Per germline, CDR1 SGHRS and CDR2 YFSETQ.

V and J are TRBV11-3 and TRBJ2-3; 12 positions match TRBD2. This CDR3 is 16 amino acids long. Germline assignment: CDR1 SGHNT and CDR2 YENEEA. Unmatched junction bases numbered 6, after V lost 2 bases and J lost 6 bases. CDR3 sequence: CASSLRTSGDGDTQYF. CDR3 bases: TGTGCCAGCAGCTTACGGACTAGCGGGGATGGGGATACGCAGTATTTT.

The chain carries TRBV5-1 and TRBJ1-4, with a possible D match to TRBD1 (6 bases). Trimming cost V 4 bases and J 7 bases, with 14 bases left between them. Per the germline V gene, CDR1 is SGHRS and CDR2 is YFSETQ. This CDR3 region has 14 residues. This CDR3 reads CASSPTGQTEKLFF. The CDR3 DNA sequence: TGCGCCAGCAGCCCTACCGGACAGACTGAAAAACTGTTTTTT.

This clonotype appeared a single time. The V call is TRBV5-1, the J call TRBJ2-3, with a tentative D call TRBD2 (7 bases). CDR3 length equals 14 residues. Trimming took 7 bases from V and 1 from J, leaving 13 bases between them. Germline V gene sequence: CDR1 SGHRS, CDR2 YFSETQ. DNA for the CDR3: TGCGCCAGCTGTCGAGGGGGGGGCACAGATACGCAGTATTTT. Translation gives CASCRGGGTDTQYF.

A few counts support this clonotype. The J gene is TRBJ2-1, the V gene TRBV29-1, with 7 bases that match TRBD2. Germline V gene data show CDR1 as SQVTM and CDR2 as ANQGSEA. This CDR3 comprises 17 residues. Trimming removed 2 bases from V and 2 bases from J; junction bases left unmatched: 12. The CDR3 nucleotides read TGCAGCGTTGAATTGGCGGGAGTCGTCCTGACCTACAATGAGCAGTTCTTC. Amino acids: CSVELAGVVLTYNEQFF.

The chain combines TRBV7-2 with TRBJ2-1; 8 bases map to TRBD2. The CDR3 covers 15 residues. CDR1 is SGHTA and CDR2 is FQGNSA in the germline V gene. The J segment lost 2 bases and the V segment lost 5 bases, leaving 5 bases of the junction unmatched. Here the CDR3 reads CASSSPGLAYNEQFF. The CDR3 bases are TGTGCCAGCAGCAGCCCGGGACTAGCCTACAATGAGCAGTTCTTC.

This clonotype was seen only a few times. The rearrangement uses TRBV4-3 and TRBJ2-5; 7 nucleotides line up with TRBD2. CDR1 and CDR2 (germline): LGHNA, YSLEER. The CDR3 covers 15 residues. The J segment lost 11 bases and the V segment lost 4 bases, leaving 16 bases of the junction unmatched. The CDR3 region is CASSPLGGVVNEQYF. The CDR3 DNA reads TGCGCCAGCAGCCCGTTGGGGGGGGTAGTCAATGAGCAGTACTTC.